Listed below are T cell receptor beta chains from one sample, sequenced in a study of shared clonotypes between healthy human individuals. The method was immunoSEQ multiplex PCR; TCRdb's version includes in-frame clones alone and lacks a portion of them. The table has roughly 1,000,000 clones, 70% to 80% seen once. Sequencing was done on a sample of memory CD4+ T cells from PBMCs. These receptor sequences come from a man aged 18-30 years in good health. Some clones in this sample may be carry-over from other donors' samples. CDR3s include the opening cysteine and the closing phenylalanine or tryptophan. The D gene is left open where the match is weak. For some rows the clone size is stated as once, few or many, or as a class when expanded; others skip it.

TRBV28,TRBJ1-6,NA,NA,CASSFSDSPLHF,TGTGCCAGCTCTTTTTCGGATTCACCCCTCCACTTT
TRBV6-5,TRBJ2-5,NA,NA,CASSYSYGAGETQYF,TGTGCCAGCAGTTACTCTTACGGTGCAGGAGAGACCCAGTACTTC
TRBV19,TRBJ2-7,NA,TRBD1,CASSTRTQGPYEQYF,TGTGCCAGTAGTACGAGAACACAGGGGCCCTACGAGCAGTACTTC
TRBV7-2,TRBJ2-1,NA,TRBD1,CASSPQGANDEQFF,TGTGCCAGCAGCCCCCAGGGGGCAAACGATGAGCAGTTCTTC
TRBV7-9,TRBJ1-2,NA,NA,CASSVQEGGGYTF,TGTGCCAGCAGCGTACAGGAGGGGGGCGGCTACACCTTC
TRBV5-4,TRBJ1-1,NA,NA,CASSLGSVATEAFF,TGTGCCAGCAGCTTGGGGTCGGTGGCCACTGAAGCTTTCTTT
TRBV2,TRBJ2-3,NA,TRBD2,CASSESSGSDTQYF,TGTGCCAGCAGTGAATCTAGCGGGAGTGATACGCAGTATTTT
TRBV27,TRBJ2-5,NA,NA,CASSPFSGATKETQYF,TGTGCCAGCAGTCCTTTTTCCGGGGCCACCAAAGAGACCCAGTACTTC
TRBV6-5,TRBJ2-2,NA,NA,CASSYEAESNTGELFF,TGTGCCAGCAGTTACGAGGCAGAGTCTAACACCGGGGAGCTGTTTTTT
TRBV7-8,TRBJ2-1,many,TRBD1,CASSLDRGGEQFF,TGTGCCAGCAGCTTAGACAGGGGTGGTGAGCAGTTCTTC